Listed below are T cell receptor beta chains from one sample, sequenced in a study of cytotoxic CD8 clonotypes in ibrutinib-treated CLL. Some clones are missing from TCRdb's copy, which holds only in-frame ones; the method was immunoSEQ multiplex PCR. This table has roughly 13,000 clones, roughly 50% appearing once. Sample: PBMCs, taken at a 24-month disease-progression time point, from a patient treated with ibrutinib. Receptors were obtained from a human donor with chronic lymphocytic leukemia. The CDR3 runs from the conserved cysteine through the conserved F or W. D genes are given only for firm matches. Size tells how often a clone was seen (once, few, many) or the class of an expanded clone, and some rows leave it out.

J	D	V	size	DNA	CDR3
TRBJ1-5	TRBD1	TRBV5-1	-	TGCGCCAGCAGCAAGTCTCCAGGGGGCAGCAATCAGCCCCAGCATTTT	CASSKSPGGSNQPQHF
TRBJ2-1	TRBD2	TRBV5-4	-	TGTGCCAGCACCCGCATTCTAGCGGCTAACTCCTACAATGAGCAGTTCTTC	CASTRILAANSYNEQFF
TRBJ2-7	-	TRBV5-4	-	TGTGCCAGCAGCTTGGGGCAGGGGAGCTCCTACGAGCAGTACTTC	CASSLGQGSSYEQYF
TRBJ2-7	-	TRBV5-1	medium-sized	TGCGCCAGCAGCCCCGGTGACGAGCAGTACTTC	CASSPGDEQYF
TRBJ2-1	-	TRBV6-1	-	TGTGCCAGCAGGCGGGGCTCCTACAATGAGCAGTTCTTC	CASRRGSYNEQFF
TRBJ2-7	TRBD2	TRBV19	few	TGTGCCAGTAGTACGACGATAGCGGGGGGCTACTACGAGCAGTACTTC	CASSTTIAGGYYEQYF
TRBJ2-7	-	TRBV9	few	TGTGCCAGCAGCGGGAGGGCATCCTACGAGCAGTACTTC	CASSGRASYEQYF
TRBJ2-3	-	TRBV19	-	TGTGCCAGTAGCCCGGATCGGGCCTCTAGCACAGATACGCAGTATTTT	CASSPDRASSTDTQYF
TRBJ1-1	-	TRBV4-2	few	TGTGCCAGCAATCCTCCGGGGGTGGCAGAAGCTTTCTTT	CASNPPGVAEAFF
TRBJ2-5	TRBD2	TRBV5-4	few	TGTGCCAGCAGCGCGGGCGGGAGGGTGGTGAAGACCCAGTACTTC	CASSAGGRVVKTQYF
TRBJ2-7	-	TRBV2	-	TGTGCCAGTTACTGGACGGAGAGCTCCTACGAGCAGTACTTC	CASYWTESSYEQYF
TRBJ1-2	-	TRBV30	few	TGTGCCTGGAGGTGGAGGGGTAAGGACTATGGCTACACCTTC	CAWRWRGKDYGYTF
TRBJ2-7	TRBD2	TRBV11-1	few	TGTGCCAGCAGCACCCCGGGGACTAGCGGGGGCTACGAGCAGTACTTC	CASSTPGTSGGYEQYF
TRBJ2-7	-	TRBV19	-	TGTGCCAGTAGTATTGGGTTTTCCTACGAGCAGTACTTC	CASSIGFSYEQYF
TRBJ2-5	-	TRBV2	-	TGTGCCAGCATCAGAGGTTCGGGGGAGACCCAGTACTTC	CASIRGSGETQYF
TRBJ2-2	-	TRBV2	-	TGTGCCAGCAGTGATAGCCATAAAATTCCTCCCGGGGAGCTGTTTTTT	CASSDSHKIPPGELFF
TRBJ1-5	-	TRBV4-1	medium-sized	TGCGCCAGCAGCCAAGGGGGTTTAGGACAGCCCCAGCATTTT	CASSQGGLGQPQHF
TRBJ2-2	TRBD1	TRBV27	-	TGTGCCAGCAGTTTACGAGGGGGCGGCACCGGGGAGCTGTTTTTT	CASSLRGGGTGELFF
TRBJ2-5	-	TRBV4-1	-	TGCGCCAGCTCCCCGAACAGCGGGCAGACCCAGTACTTC	CASSPNSGQTQYF
TRBJ2-7	-	TRBV18	many	TGTGCCAGCTCAAAAACAGCAATCAGCAACGAGCAGTACTTC	CASSKTAISNEQYF
TRBJ2-1	TRBD1	TRBV25-1	few	TGTGCCAGCAGTGTCGGACAGGGATCCGATGAGCAGTTCTTC	CASSVGQGSDEQFF
TRBJ1-2	-	TRBV18	medium-sized	TGTGCCAGCTCACCAACCGATGGAGGGGCGCGGGCTGGAGGCTACACCTTC	CASSPTDGGARAGGYTF
TRBJ2-3	TRBD2	TRBV5-6	few	TGTGCCAGCAGCTTGGAGTTGCTAGCGGGATTCACAGATACGCAGTATTTT	CASSLELLAGFTDTQYF
TRBJ2-7	TRBD1	TRBV7-9	-	TGTGCCAGCAGCATACCTAGGGACAGGGGCCACGAGCAGTACTTC	CASSIPRDRGHEQYF
TRBJ2-5	-	TRBV7-9	-	TGTGCCAGCAAAGAGAGCGGTCCAGAGACCCAGTACTTC	CASKESGPETQYF
TRBJ1-2	TRBD1	TRBV5-6	-	TGTGCCAGCAGCTTGCGGACAGGGTACTATGGCTACACCTTC	CASSLRTGYYGYTF
TRBJ1-1	-	TRBV7-9	few	TGTGCCAGCAGGCGTACAGGGACGACTGAAGCTTTCTTT	CASRRTGTTEAFF
TRBJ1-2	-	TRBV6-1	-	TGTGCCAGTAAGGCGGAGAACTATGGCTACACCTTC	CASKAENYGYTF